The sequence of this T cell receptor beta chain was determined in a study of shared clonotypes between healthy human individuals. Per the germline V gene, CDR1 is SEHNR and CDR2 is FQNEAQ (reference sequence). The CDR3 extends over 15 amino acids. Trimming at V came to 5 bases and at J to 4 bases, leaving 6 bases not matched to a gene. When replicate PCRs were run on unsorted PBMC, they used 300 ng DNA, about 27,000 T cell genomes. Produced via immunoSEQ multiplex PCR; TCRdb's table is partial and in-frame only. The sample consists of fewer than 650,000 clones, 76% of them appearing once. This sequence was found in a woman aged 40 to 50 in good health. Some clones in this sample may be carry-over from other donors' samples. Input material: PBMCs. The chain couples TRBV7-9 to TRBJ2-1; 9 bases are a match to TRBD2. DNA for the CDR3: TGTGCCAGCAGCGCAATGGGACTAGCTTACAATGAGCAGTTCTTC. It yields the protein CASSAMGLAYNEQFF. The full variable domain, with the rest looked up from reference TRBV7-9 and TRBJ2-1, is DTGVSQNPRHKITKRGQNVTFRCDPISEHNRLYWYRQTLGQGPEFLTYFQNEAQLEKSRLLSDRFSAERPKGSFSTLEIQRTEQGDSAMYLCASSAMGLAYNEQFFGPGTRLTVL.